One sample yielded the 23 T cell receptor beta chains listed below, sequenced in a study of control samples from healthy donors and cancer patients. Clones were sequenced by immunoSEQ multiplex PCR, and TCRdb holds only the in-frame ones, with some missing. Of about 86,000 clones listed, around 94% were seen once; the top ten hold 4.8%. The material sequenced was blood. All receptors derive from a woman under 30 in good health.

The CDR3 region has the DNA TGTGCCAGCAGCTTGTCGGGGAGTGAAAAACTGTTTTTT. It codes for CASSLSGSEKLFF. The genes are TRBV5-4 and TRBJ1-4; D unclear. The V end was cut by 1 base, the J end by 7 bases, with 8 bases between. This CDR3 has 13 residues. CDR1 is SGHNT, CDR2 YYREEE, per germline (reference sequence). Full variable domain (remainder filled in from reference TRBV5-4 and TRBJ1-4): ETGVTQSPTHLIKTRGQQVTLRCSSQSGHNTVSWYQQALGQGPQFIFQYYREEENGRGNFPPRFSGLQFPNYSSELNVNALELDDSALYLCASSLSGSEKLFFGSGTQLSVL.

The chain combines TRBV9 with TRBJ2-2; D is unclear. The CDR3 extends over 13 amino acids. Germline V gene data show CDR1 as SGDLS and CDR2 as YYNGEE. V lost 0 bases, J lost 4 bases, and 4 bases lay in between. The CDR3 here is CASSVEPTGELFF. CDR3 coding DNA: TGTGCCAGCAGCGTAGAACCCACCGGGGAGCTGTTTTTT.

The genes are TRBV19 and TRBJ1-1, with D maybe TRBD1 (6 bases). The ends were cut back, 5 bases at V and 4 bases at J, with 23 bases in the middle. This CDR3 spans 17 amino acids. Per germline, CDR1 LNHDA and CDR2 SQIVND (reference sequence). CDR3 coding DNA: TGTGCCAGTAGTTCGATTGGGGGGAACAGGGTTAGCACTGAAGCTTTCTTT. Its translation is CASSSIGGNRVSTEAFF.

V usage is TRBV12-3 or TRBV12-4 and J usage is TRBJ1-5; D uncertain. This CDR3 region has 13 residues. V was trimmed by 2 bases and J by 7 bases, leaving 9 bases between them. The CDR3 DNA reads TGTGCCAGCAGTTTATTTCGTTACCAGCCCCAGCATTTT. Protein sequence: CASSLFRYQPQHF.

J is TRBJ2-1 and V is TRBV5-4, with D possibly TRBD2 on 5 matching bases. V lost 1 base and J lost 8, with 16 bases in between. In germline, CDR1 is SGHNT, CDR2 YYREEE (reference sequence). The CDR3 contains 15 residues. The CDR3 protein is CASSLPGASTDEQFF. The CDR3 bases are TGTGCCAGCAGCTTGCCAGGCGCTAGCACCGATGAGCAGTTCTTC.

The genes are TRBV7-9 and TRBJ2-7, with D uncertain. CDR3 length: 12 amino acids. The germline V gene encodes CDR1 SEHNR and CDR2 FQNEAQ (reference sequence). V was shortened by 4 bases and J by 3 bases, with 7 bases between the two germline ends. The chain's CDR3 is CASSSPDYEQYF. The CDR3 nucleotides read TGTGCCAGCAGCTCACCAGACTACGAGCAGTACTTC.

V gene TRBV18 combines with J gene TRBJ2-5; the D is unclear. Trimming pared 2 bases from V and 9 bases from J, leaving 16 bases between. The CDR3 extends over 14 amino acids. The germline V gene has CDR1 KGHSH and CDR2 LQKENI. CDR3 sequence reads: CASSPGSGLVAQYF. The CDR3 coding sequence is TGTGCCAGCTCACCAGGGTCCGGGTTGGTGGCCCAGTACTTC.

This clone was seen once. This chain links TRBV9 with TRBJ2-1; 10 bases match TRBD2. The CDR3 has 15 residues. Germline V lookup: CDR1 SGDLS, CDR2 YYNGEE. V lost 3 bases, J lost 8 bases, and 8 bases stayed unmatched. For the CDR3, the DNA is TGTGCCAGCAGCGCCCTAGCGGGAGCTTATTATGAGCAGTTCTTC. Protein product: CASSALAGAYYEQFF.

This sequence joins TRBV5-4 and TRBJ2-7, with 14 bases matching TRBD2. V shed 1 base, J shed 7 bases, and the junction held 10 bases outside the gene matches. CDR1 and CDR2 (germline): SGHNT, YYREEE (reference sequence). There are 17 residues in the CDR3. Here the CDR3 reads CASSLLRLAGGMGEQYF. The DNA for the CDR3 is TGTGCCAGCAGCTTGCTGAGACTAGCGGGAGGGATGGGGGAGCAGTACTTC.

V gene TRBV18 combines with J gene TRBJ1-4, with no clear D. Germline assignment: CDR1 KGHSH and CDR2 LQKENI. The ends were cut back, 3 bases at V and 13 bases at J, with 15 bases in the middle. The CDR3 has 13 amino acids. The CDR3 is CASSPQSRVGLFF. DNA of the CDR3: TGTGCCAGCTCACCCCAATCGCGGGTTGGACTGTTTTTT.

The V call is TRBV7-3, the J call TRBJ1-6; TRBD1 might be the D (6 bases). The CDR3 length is 13 residues. V shed 2 bases and J shed 9 bases, with 8 bases lying between them. Looked up from germline, CDR1 is SGHTA and CDR2 is FQGTGA. Here the CDR3 DNA reads TGTGCCAGCAGCTTATCGGGGGCTTCACCCCTCCACTTT. Amino acids: CASSLSGASPLHF.

This rearrangement joins TRBV5-1 to TRBJ2-1; D not certain. This CDR3 region has 14 residues. The germline gives CDR1 SGHRS, CDR2 YFSETQ. V was clipped by 0 bases and J by 7 bases, with 11 bases between them. The DNA of the CDR3 is TGCGCCAGCAGCTTGGCCGCGGCCCAAAATGAGCAGTTCTTC. Translation: CASSLAAAQNEQFF.

The chain links TRBV28 to TRBJ1-5; D may be TRBD1 (6 bases). The germline V gene encodes CDR1 MDHEN and CDR2 SYDVKM. The CDR3 sequence is 18 residues long. V lost 2 bases, J lost 6 bases, and 23 bases lay in between. The CDR3 loop is CASSLTGRGPRDAQPQHF. The DNA of the CDR3 is TGTGCCAGCAGTTTAACAGGTCGGGGGCCAAGAGACGCTCAGCCCCAGCATTTT.

The V and J genes are TRBV6-2 or TRBV6-3 and TRBJ1-5; D possibly corresponds to TRBD1 (5 bases). The CDR3 runs to 15 residues. Trimming stripped 2 bases from V and 2 bases from J, with 10 bases between. The germline CDR1 and CDR2 sequences are MNHEY and SVGEGT. CDR3: CASSYGRAGNQPQHF. CDR3 bases: TGTGCCAGCAGTTACGGCAGGGCCGGCAATCAGCCCCAGCATTTT.

V usage is TRBV7-2 and J usage is TRBJ1-1; D is ambiguous. The CDR3 length is 12 residues. V shed 1 base and J shed 11 bases, with 11 bases lying between them. Per the germline V gene, CDR1 is SGHTA and CDR2 is FQGNSA. The CDR3 DNA is TGTGCCAGCAGCTTAGATAGTGGGAAGGCTTTCTTT. This gives the protein CASSLDSGKAFF.

V usage is TRBV28 and J usage is TRBJ1-1; D is perhaps TRBD1 (6 bases). CDR1 and CDR2 (germline): MDHEN, SYDVKM. Trimming shortened V by 8 bases and J by 1 base, and 14 bases separated the two germline ends. The CDR3 length is 14 residues. The CDR3 nucleotides read TGTGCCAGCCAGGGGCATCCCCCGAACACTGAAGCTTTCTTT. Amino acid sequence: CASQGHPPNTEAFF.

The CDR3 DNA is TGTGCCAGCTCACAATCAAATAACAGGGTCGGGGAGCTGTTTTTT. Translation: CASSQSNNRVGELFF. The chain links TRBV18 to TRBJ2-2; D is perhaps TRBD1 (6 bases). Trimming pared 4 bases from V and 7 bases from J, leaving 16 bases between. The CDR3 extends over 15 amino acids. CDR1 KGHSH and CDR2 LQKENI come from the germline V gene.

Details on this clone: The same CDR3 also results from other DNA sequences found in this sample. This sequence joins TRBV5-1 and TRBJ2-2, with 8 bases matching TRBD2. Germline V gene sequence: CDR1 SGHRS, CDR2 YFSETQ. The CDR3 contains 14 residues. V gave up 7 bases and J gave up 4 bases; unmatched junction bases: 6. Written as DNA, the CDR3 is TGCGCCAGCCGACGTCGGGGGGGCACCGGGGAGCTGTTTTTT. It is translated as CASRRRGGTGELFF.

The chain joins TRBV10-2 to TRBJ1-6; the D gene is possibly TRBD1 (6 bases). Germline loops: CDR1 WSHSY, CDR2 SAAADI. The CDR3 extends over 15 amino acids. V lost 4 bases and J lost 3, with 10 bases in between. The CDR3: CASSGGALYNSPLHF. Written as DNA, the CDR3 is TGCGCCAGCAGTGGGGGGGCCCTCTATAATTCACCCCTCCACTTT.

The rearrangement joins TRBV7-9 to TRBJ2-1; 8 bases are shared with TRBD1. Germline CDR1 reads SEHNR; CDR2 reads FQNEAQ (reference sequence). The CDR3 sequence is 14 residues long. V shed 4 bases and J 8 bases; nucleotides not matched to a gene: 7. In DNA, the CDR3 is TGTGCCAGCAGCTGGACGGACAGGGCCCATGAGCAGTTCTTC. Its protein is CASSWTDRAHEQFF.

The chain combines TRBV5-1 with TRBJ1-2; 7 bases map to TRBD1. The CDR3 contains 14 residues. V dropped 4 bases and J dropped 4; count of bases not matched to a gene: 7. Germline-derived CDR1 and CDR2 are SGHRS and YFSETQ. CDR3 sequence (DNA): TGCGCCAGCAGCGGAATGACAGGGATCTATGGCTACACCTTC. Amino acids: CASSGMTGIYGYTF.

The chain has TRBV28 and TRBJ1-5, with 9 bases matching TRBD1. CDR3 length: 15 residues. With 6 bases clipped from V and 6 bases from J, the junction kept 9 bases outside the gene matches. The V gene's germline CDR1 is MDHEN and CDR2 SYDVKM. As DNA, the CDR3 is TGTGCCAGCAGCGAACGGGACAGGGTATTTCAGCCCCAGCATTTT. Encoded protein: CASSERDRVFQPQHF.

The chain combines TRBV28 with TRBJ1-2, with a possible D match to TRBD1 (6 bases). From germline, CDR1 is MDHEN and CDR2 SYDVKM. With 6 bases removed from V and 1 base from J, the gap between germline ends came to 9 bases. The CDR3 is made up of 13 amino acids. In DNA, the CDR3 is TGTGCCAGCAGCACAGGGTTTAACTATGGCTACACCTTC. Protein sequence: CASSTGFNYGYTF.